This T cell receptor (beta chain) was recovered during a study of blood T cell repertoires in COVID-19. About the research overall: Nucleic acid was either cDNA or gDNA, and it came from T cells, B-cell-depleted T cells, or PBMCs.

Sequencing used immunoSEQ multiplex PCR; TCRdb keeps in-frame clones, though not all of them. Of hundreds of thousands of clones listed, about 85% are singletons. The V gene end was trimmed by 5 bases and the J gene end by 4 bases; junction bases not matched to a gene: 4. The germline V gene encodes CDR1 SGHAT and CDR2 FQNNGV. This CDR3 is built from 14 residues. Grouping used clinical history reported by participants in a survey and questionnaire. Sequencing input: PBMCs or T cells enriched from blood (not recorded which). This chain uses TRBV11-2 with TRBJ1-5; 8 nucleotides line up with TRBD1. This clonotype was sampled from a man aged 35-49 years who had recovered from COVID-19. This CDR3 is CASSPTGGNQPQHF. CDR3 DNA sequence: TGTGCCAGCAGCCCTACAGGGGGGAATCAGCCCCAGCATTTT.